The next 26 T cell receptor beta chains were all read from a single sample in a study of cytomegalovirus exposure and HLA in healthy donors. Researchers ran the PCR with 60 Vbeta and 13 Jbeta primers. Profiled with immunoSEQ multiplex PCR; TCRdb holds only in-frame clones, not every one. This table has some 160,000 clones, over 75% appearing once. The specimen sequenced was PBMCs. These receptors came from a woman aged 50 to 60 in good health and CMV-seronegative.

This chain uses TRBV18 with TRBJ2-1; 10 bases fit TRBD2. Unmatched junction bases numbered 5, after V lost 4 bases and J lost 5 bases. The CDR3 spans 15 residues. Germline CDR1 and CDR2: KGHSH and LQKENI. The CDR3 here is CASSRGTSEHNEQFF. Written as DNA, the CDR3 is TGTGCCAGCTCACGCGGGACTAGCGAACACAATGAGCAGTTCTTC. Supplemented by reference TRBV18 and TRBJ2-1, the full variable domain reads NAGVMQNPRHLVRRRGQEARLRCSPMKGHSHVYWYRQLPEEGLKFMVYLQKENIIDESGMPKERFSAEFPKEGPSILRIQQVVRGDSAAYFCASSRGTSEHNEQFFGPGTRLTVL.

As regards this clone: A junction boundary mismatches the germline segment, possibly from a read error. The chain is built from TRBV11-3 and TRBJ2-1; D ambiguous. The CDR3 covers 13 residues. CDR1 SGHNT and CDR2 YENEEA come from the germline V gene. The CDR3 protein is CASSVELLGEQFF. The CDR3 region has the DNA TGTGCCAGCAGCGTAGAATTGCTAGGTGAGCAGTTCTTC. The entire variable domain, with the rest obtained from reference TRBV11-3 and TRBJ2-1, is as follows: EAGVVQSPRYKIIEKKQPVAFWCNPISGHNTLYWYLQNLGQGPELLIRYENEEAVDDSQLPKDRFSAERLKGVDSTLKIQPAELGDSAVYLCASSVELLGEQFFGPGTRLTVL.

This clone came up a few times. The chain uses TRBV19 and TRBJ1-5, with a possible D match to TRBD1 (6 bases). Per the germline V gene, CDR1 is LNHDA and CDR2 is SQIVND (reference sequence). The germline V and J ends were trimmed by 5 bases and 4 bases, with 24 bases remaining between them. This CDR3 has 18 residues. The CDR3 protein is CASSLNRVRQLGNQPQHF. DNA of the CDR3: TGTGCCAGTAGTCTCAACAGGGTGCGGCAATTAGGGAATCAGCCCCAGCATTTT. Full variable domain (rest looked up from reference TRBV19 and TRBJ1-5): DGGITQSPKYLFRKEGQNVTLSCEQNLNHDAMYWYRQDPGQGLRLIYYSQIVNDFQKGDIAEGYSVSREKKESFPLTVTSAQKNPTAFYLCASSLNRVRQLGNQPQHFGDGTRLSIL.

The V gene is TRBV5-4, the J gene TRBJ1-3; possible D gene TRBD1, 5 bases. Looked up from germline, CDR1 is SGHNT and CDR2 is YYREEE (reference sequence). The CDR3 contains 13 residues. Deletions cut 6 bases from V and 2 bases from J, with 9 bases between. This chain's CDR3 is CASNTGPGNTIYF. CDR3 in DNA: TGTGCCAGCAACACAGGTCCTGGAAACACCATATATTTT.

This clone was found a few times. V is TRBV10-3 and J is TRBJ1-5; TRBD1 matches at 10 bases. The J segment lost 3 bases and the V segment lost 0 bases, leaving 5 bases of the junction unmatched. Germline V gene sequence: CDR1 ENHRY, CDR2 SYGVKD. The CDR3 is 17 residues long. The CDR3 here is CAISESSGQGINQPQHF. The CDR3 DNA reads TGTGCCATCAGTGAGTCCTCGGGACAGGGGATCAATCAGCCCCAGCATTTT.

This clone was seen only a few times. V gene TRBV30 combines with J gene TRBJ1-1; no clear D gene. CDR3 length: 13 amino acids. The germline V gene has CDR1 GTSNPN and CDR2 SVGIG (reference sequence). Trimming stripped 2 bases from V and 2 bases from J, with 9 bases between. CDR3 loop: CAWSRGRNTEAFF. In DNA form, the CDR3 reads TGTGCCTGGAGTCGAGGGCGAAACACTGAAGCTTTCTTT.

This chain links TRBV5-6 with TRBJ1-2; possibly TRBD1 for D (6 bases). CDR1 SGHDT and CDR2 YYEEEE come from the germline V gene. The CDR3 contains 12 residues. V dropped 4 bases and J dropped 4 bases, with 8 bases sitting between them. CDR3: CASSPTGYGYTF. CDR3 nucleotides: TGTGCCAGCAGCCCGACAGGCTATGGCTACACCTTC.

Only one count was recorded for this clone. The chain has TRBV5-3 and TRBJ1-2; D perhaps matches TRBD1 (6 bases). TRBV5-3 is designated an ORF whose function remains uncertain. CDR3 length: 14 amino acids. V gave up 8 bases and J gave up 2 bases, with 16 bases separating them. The CDR3 nucleotides are TGTGCCAGGTCAAATCCGGGACAAAACTATGGCTACACCTTC. Amino acids: CARSNPGQNYGYTF.

The chain links TRBV6-1 to TRBJ1-2; TRBD1 agrees at 9 bases. With V trimmed by 7 bases and J by 8 bases, 8 bases remained unmatched. Germline V gene data show CDR1 as MNHNS and CDR2 as SASEGT. This CDR3 has 13 residues. DNA of the CDR3: TGTGCCAGCAAATCCGGGACAGGGAGAGGCTACACCTTC. It is translated as CASKSGTGRGYTF.

CDR3 sequence reads: CASSLEIGGQTGELFF. DNA of the CDR3: TGCGCCAGCAGCTTGGAAATCGGGGGGCAAACCGGGGAGCTGTTTTTT. The chain joins TRBV5-1 to TRBJ2-2; TRBD2 is a possible D gene (7 bases). The V and J ends lost 0 bases and 5 bases respectively, with 14 bases between them. Per germline, CDR1 SGHRS and CDR2 YFSETQ. The CDR3 extends over 16 amino acids.

The chain uses TRBV2 and TRBJ2-1, with 12 bases fitting TRBD2. The length of the CDR3 is 17 residues. Per the germline V gene, CDR1 is SNHLY and CDR2 is FYNNEI. The ends lost 10 bases at V and 0 bases at J; junction bases unmatched: 10. Here the CDR3 DNA reads TGTGCCACCACGACTAGCGGGGGCCCTAGCTCCTACAATGAGCAGTTCTTC. This codes for CATTTSGGPSSYNEQFF.

The chain joins TRBV19 to TRBJ1-1, with 9 nucleotides matching TRBD1. Germline trimming cut 10 bases from V and 9 bases from J; bases unmatched to any gene: 12. Germline CDR1 is LNHDA and CDR2 is SQIVND (reference sequence). The CDR3 totals 13 residues. The CDR3 sequence is CATGRGQGAQAFF. The CDR3, as DNA: TGTGCCACGGGGAGGGGACAGGGTGCTCAAGCTTTCTTT.

The genes are TRBV10-3 and TRBJ2-3, with 10 bases matching TRBD2. The germline V gene encodes CDR1 ENHRY and CDR2 SYGVKD. The trim removed 8 bases at V and 2 bases at J, leaving 10 bases unmatched. The CDR3 has 16 amino acids. CDR3 loop: CAIRTSGKPPTDTQYF. For the CDR3, the DNA is TGTGCCATCCGAACTAGCGGGAAGCCCCCCACAGATACGCAGTATTTT.

The gene calls are TRBV28 and TRBJ1-2; D gene unclear. This CDR3 region has 14 residues. Germline-derived CDR1 and CDR2 are MDHEN and SYDVKM. V dropped 8 bases and J dropped 4 bases, with 17 bases sitting between them. CDR3 sequence reads: CASVGRAFGYGYTF. As DNA, the CDR3 is TGTGCCAGCGTGGGGAGGGCCTTTGGCTATGGCTACACCTTC.

This clone was counted only a few times. J is TRBJ1-4 and V is TRBV28; the match to TRBD1 covers 8 bases. Germline assignment: CDR1 MDHEN and CDR2 SYDVKM. With 2 bases clipped from V and 2 bases from J, the junction kept 7 bases outside the gene matches. The CDR3 runs 17 residues. The CDR3 protein is CASSLLGRGQTNEKLFF. DNA for the CDR3: TGTGCCAGCAGTTTACTTGGCAGGGGGCAGACTAATGAAAAACTGTTTTTT.

This rearrangement joins TRBV7-9 to TRBJ1-3; 7 nucleotides match TRBD1. V shed 5 bases, J shed 1 base, and the junction held 2 bases outside the gene matches. This CDR3 has 14 residues. Germline V CDR1 and CDR2: SEHNR, FQNEAQ (reference sequence). The chain's CDR3 is CASSLTGSGNTIYF. The CDR3 region has the DNA TGTGCCAGCAGCCTGACAGGGTCTGGAAACACCATATATTTT.

This chain connects TRBV28 to TRBJ1-4; possible D gene TRBD1, 5 bases. The CDR3 loop spans 18 amino acids. V was cut by 5 bases and J by 2 bases, with 21 bases left in between. Germline V gene data show CDR1 as MDHEN and CDR2 as SYDVKM. CDR3 region: CASSQLGRWGTTNEKLFF. The CDR3 coding sequence is TGTGCCAGCAGTCAACTGGGCCGCTGGGGCACGACTAATGAAAAACTGTTTTTT.

This clone has just a few counts. This chain links TRBV28 with TRBJ1-4; TRBD1 agrees at 9 bases. The CDR3 consists of 15 residues. The V and J ends lost 2 bases and 5 bases, in that order; junction bases with no gene match: 3. Germline loops: CDR1 MDHEN, CDR2 SYDVKM. Here the CDR3 reads CASSLQTGGNEKLFF. CDR3 nucleotide sequence: TGTGCCAGCAGTTTACAGACAGGGGGAAATGAAAAACTGTTTTTT.

The chain uses TRBV19 and TRBJ1-5; D uncertain. The V gene's germline CDR1 is LNHDA and CDR2 SQIVND (reference sequence). Trimming took 5 bases from V and 6 from J, leaving 26 bases between them. CDR3 length: 18 residues. The CDR3: CASSSFFLFEGVVQPQHF. The CDR3 nucleotides read TGTGCCAGTAGTTCGTTTTTCTTGTTTGAGGGTGTTGTTCAGCCCCAGCATTTT.

The V call is TRBV10-1, the J call TRBJ2-1; 13 bases map to TRBD2. Germline V gene sequence: CDR1 WNHNN, CDR2 SYGVQD (reference sequence). With 6 bases clipped from V and 10 bases from J, the junction kept 9 bases outside the gene matches. The CDR3 is made up of 15 amino acids. The CDR3 DNA reads as TGCGCCAGCAGCCCCGGGACTAGCGGGATCGGAGAGCAGTTCTTC. This translates into CASSPGTSGIGEQFF.

This clone came up once. CDR3 amino acids: CASRNSGNTIYF. The CDR3 coding sequence is TGTGCCAGCCGAAACTCAGGAAACACCATATATTTT. J is TRBJ1-3 and V is TRBV6-5; D call uncertain. The CDR3 totals 12 residues. V lost 8 bases and J 4 bases, leaving 9 bases between the germline ends. The germline V gene has CDR1 MNHEY and CDR2 SVGAGI.

The gene calls are TRBV9 and TRBJ2-2; D perhaps matches TRBD1 (6 bases). The CDR3 has 15 residues. Germline CDR1 SGDLS, CDR2 YYNGEE. V was shortened by 6 bases and J by 4 bases, with 16 bases between the two germline ends. The CDR3 DNA is TGTGCCAGCAAGGACAGTCCGAATTTCACCGGGGAGCTGTTTTTT. This encodes CASKDSPNFTGELFF.

This clone was observed a handful of times. This sequence joins TRBV5-1 and TRBJ2-3; 8 positions match TRBD1. This CDR3 has 15 amino acids. Germline CDR1 is SGHRS and CDR2 is YFSETQ. V gave up 4 bases and J gave up 2 bases; unmatched junction bases: 6. CDR3 bases: TGCGCCAGCAGCCCGACAGGGGCCTTCACAGATACGCAGTATTTT. Its protein is CASSPTGAFTDTQYF.

The chain is built from TRBV30 and TRBJ2-7; the D gene is possibly TRBD1 (5 bases). V dropped 4 bases and J dropped 0 bases, with 10 bases sitting between them. The length of the CDR3 is 13 residues. Germline assignment: CDR1 GTSNPN and CDR2 SVGIG (reference sequence). The CDR3 here is CAWNFRGSYEQYF. The CDR3 DNA reads as TGTGCCTGGAATTTTAGGGGCTCCTACGAGCAGTACTTC. The full variable domain, in which reference TRBV30 and TRBJ2-7 provide the parts outside the CDR3, is SQTIHQWPATLVQPVGSPLSLECTVEGTSNPNLYWYRQAAGRGLQLLFYSVGIGQISSEVPQNLSASRPQDRQFILSSKKLLLSDSGFYLCAWNFRGSYEQYFGPGTRLTVT.

The genes are TRBV4-3 and TRBJ2-1; 9 nucleotides line up with TRBD1. This CDR3 spans 18 amino acids. Looked up from germline, CDR1 is LGHNA and CDR2 is YSLEER. With V trimmed by 1 base and J by 8 bases, 15 bases remained unmatched. CDR3 sequence (DNA): TGCGCCAGCAGCCAAGGCCCCACTACAGGGGGCCTTTTAGATGAGCAGTTCTTC. Encoded protein: CASSQGPTTGGLLDEQFF.

The chain recombines TRBV6-5 with TRBJ1-5; the match to TRBD1 covers 7 bases. The CDR3 spans 14 residues. V was clipped by 4 bases and J by 2 bases; unmatched bases: 2. Germline CDR1 reads MNHEY; CDR2 reads SVGAGI. CDR3 sequence reads: CASSSTGGNQPQHF. The CDR3 nucleotides read TGTGCCAGCAGTTCTACAGGGGGCAATCAGCCCCAGCATTTT.